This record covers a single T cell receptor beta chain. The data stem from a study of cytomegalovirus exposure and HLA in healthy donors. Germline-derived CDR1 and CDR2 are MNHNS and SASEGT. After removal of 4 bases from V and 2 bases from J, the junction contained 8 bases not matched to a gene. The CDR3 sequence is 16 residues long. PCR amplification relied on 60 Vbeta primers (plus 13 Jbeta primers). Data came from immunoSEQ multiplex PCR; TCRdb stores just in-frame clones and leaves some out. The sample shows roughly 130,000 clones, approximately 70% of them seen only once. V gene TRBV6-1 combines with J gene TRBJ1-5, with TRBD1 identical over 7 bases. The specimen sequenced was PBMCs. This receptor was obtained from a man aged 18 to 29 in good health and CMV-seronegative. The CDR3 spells CASSAGTVKGNQPQHF. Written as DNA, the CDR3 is TGTGCCAGCAGTGCGGGGACAGTTAAGGGCAATCAGCCCCAGCATTTT.